Below, 4 T cell receptor beta chains from the same sample are listed, as sequenced in a study of blood T cell repertoires in COVID-19. The table came from immunoSEQ multiplex PCR; TCRdb's copy has only in-frame clones and leaves some out. The top ten hold 3% to 4.5% of the sample, which has about 63,000 clones, 80% to 90% seen once. Material: PBMCs or T cells enriched from blood (not recorded which). Source of these receptors: a woman in her thirties or forties with acute COVID-19.

The chain recombines TRBV5-4 with TRBJ2-5, with 12 positions matching TRBD2. Germline CDR1 and CDR2: SGHNT and YYREEE (reference sequence). CDR3 length equals 14 residues. The J segment lost 5 bases and the V segment lost 9 bases, leaving 8 bases of the junction unmatched. The CDR3 nucleotides are TGTGCCACCAAGACCGGGACTAGCGGGGAGACCCAGTACTTC. It specifies CATKTGTSGETQYF. Drawing the rest from reference TRBV5-4 and TRBJ2-5, the complete variable domain is ETGVTQSPTHLIKTRGQQVTLRCSSQSGHNTVSWYQQALGQGPQFIFQYYREEENGRGNFPPRFSGLQFPNYSSELNVNALELDDSALYLCATKTGTSGETQYFGPGTRLLVL.

This clone appeared a single time. The J gene is TRBJ1-1, the V gene TRBV9; a weak D match, TRBD1 (6 bases). The CDR3 is 16 residues long. Germline V gene sequence: CDR1 SGDLS, CDR2 YYNGEE. V was trimmed by 3 bases and J by 2 bases, leaving 17 bases between them. CDR3 sequence: CASSARGAALNTEAFF. The CDR3 DNA is TGTGCCAGCAGCGCGCGGGGGGCAGCGTTAAACACTGAAGCTTTCTTT.

The chain recombines TRBV15 with TRBJ2-5, with a tentative D call TRBD2 (7 bases). V lost 4 bases and J lost 4, with 13 bases in between. Germline loops: CDR1 LNHNV, CDR2 YYDKDF (reference sequence). The CDR3 spans 14 residues. CDR3 amino acids: CATSKRGGPETQYF. CDR3 nucleotide sequence: TGTGCCACCAGCAAGAGGGGGGGGCCAGAGACCCAGTACTTC.

On this clone itself: The junction and the germline gene differ at one end; a read error may be behind it. This chain uses TRBV7-9 with TRBJ1-2, with 7 bases identical to TRBD1. The CDR3 extends over 13 amino acids. From germline, CDR1 is SEHNR and CDR2 FQNEAQ (reference sequence). DNA for the CDR3: TGTGTCAGCAGGCGAGGGGGCGACTATGGCTACACCTTC. Amino acids: CVSRRGGDYGYTF.